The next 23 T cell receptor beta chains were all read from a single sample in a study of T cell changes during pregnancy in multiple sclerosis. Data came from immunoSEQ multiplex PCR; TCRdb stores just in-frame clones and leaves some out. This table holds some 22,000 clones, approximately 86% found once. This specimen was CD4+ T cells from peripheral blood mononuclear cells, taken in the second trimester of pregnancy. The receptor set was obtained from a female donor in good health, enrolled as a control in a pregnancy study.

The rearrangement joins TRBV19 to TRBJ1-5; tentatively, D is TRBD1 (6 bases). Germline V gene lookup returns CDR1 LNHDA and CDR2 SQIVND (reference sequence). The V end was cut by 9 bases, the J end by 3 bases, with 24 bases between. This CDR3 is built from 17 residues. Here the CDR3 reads CASTPLLGAPYNQPQHF. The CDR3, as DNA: TGTGCCAGCACACCCCTTTTGGGGGCCCCGTACAATCAGCCCCAGCATTTT.

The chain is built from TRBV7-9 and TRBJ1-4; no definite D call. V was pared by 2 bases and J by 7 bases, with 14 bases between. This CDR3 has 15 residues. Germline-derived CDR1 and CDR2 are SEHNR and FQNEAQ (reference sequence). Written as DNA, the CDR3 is TGTGCCAGCAGCTTATCCCAGGTCTATGGTGAAAAACTGTTTTTT. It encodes CASSLSQVYGEKLFF.

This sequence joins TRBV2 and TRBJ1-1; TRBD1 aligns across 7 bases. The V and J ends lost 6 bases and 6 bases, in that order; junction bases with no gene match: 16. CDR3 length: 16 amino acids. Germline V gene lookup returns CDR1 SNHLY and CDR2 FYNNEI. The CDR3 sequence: CASSPGHRGIRPEAFF. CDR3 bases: TGTGCCAGCAGCCCCGGTCACAGGGGTATCCGCCCTGAAGCTTTCTTT.

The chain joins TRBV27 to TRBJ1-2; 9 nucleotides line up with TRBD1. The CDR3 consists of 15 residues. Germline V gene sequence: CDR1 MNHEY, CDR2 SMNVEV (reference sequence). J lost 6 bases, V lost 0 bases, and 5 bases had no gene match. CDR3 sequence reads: CASSLSPDRGHGYTF. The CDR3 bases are TGTGCCAGCAGTTTATCCCCGGACAGGGGTCATGGCTACACCTTC.

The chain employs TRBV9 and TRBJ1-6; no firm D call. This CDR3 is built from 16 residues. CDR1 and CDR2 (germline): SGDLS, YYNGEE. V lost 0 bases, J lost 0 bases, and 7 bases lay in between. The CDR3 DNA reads TGTGCCAGCAGCGTAGGGAGTAGCTCCTATAATTCACCCCTCCACTTT. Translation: CASSVGSSSYNSPLHF.

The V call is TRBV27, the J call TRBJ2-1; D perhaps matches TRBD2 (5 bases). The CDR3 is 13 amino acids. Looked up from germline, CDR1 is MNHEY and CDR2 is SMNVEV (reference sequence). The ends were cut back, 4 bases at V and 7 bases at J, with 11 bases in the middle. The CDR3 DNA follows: TGTGCCAGCAGTTCCTTAGCGACGAATGAGCAGTTCTTC. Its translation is CASSSLATNEQFF.

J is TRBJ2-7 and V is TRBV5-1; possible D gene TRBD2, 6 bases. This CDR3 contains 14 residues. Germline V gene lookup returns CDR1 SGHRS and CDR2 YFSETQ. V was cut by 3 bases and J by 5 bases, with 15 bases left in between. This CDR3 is CASSSRGATDEQYF. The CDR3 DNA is TGCGCCAGCAGCTCCCGCGGGGCGACCGACGAGCAGTACTTC.

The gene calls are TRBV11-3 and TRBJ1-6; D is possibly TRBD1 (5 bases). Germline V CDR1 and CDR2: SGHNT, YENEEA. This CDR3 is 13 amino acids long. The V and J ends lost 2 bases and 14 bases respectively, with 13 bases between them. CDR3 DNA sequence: TGTGCCAGCAGCTTAAACAGGATCTCCGCCCTCCACTTT. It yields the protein CASSLNRISALHF. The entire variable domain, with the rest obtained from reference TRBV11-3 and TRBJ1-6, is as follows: EAGVVQSPRYKIIEKKQPVAFWCNPISGHNTLYWYLQNLGQGPELLIRYENEEAVDDSQLPKDRFSAERLKGVDSTLKIQPAELGDSAVYLCASSLNRISALHFGNGTRLTVT.

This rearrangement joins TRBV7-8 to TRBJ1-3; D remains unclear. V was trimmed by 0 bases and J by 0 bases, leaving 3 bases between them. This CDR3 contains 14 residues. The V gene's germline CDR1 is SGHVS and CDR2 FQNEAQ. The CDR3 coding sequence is TGTGCCAGCAGCTTAGCCGTCTCTGGAAACACCATATATTTT. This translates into CASSLAVSGNTIYF.

The CDR3 protein is CASSLRTSAHEQYF. The CDR3 DNA is TGCGCCAGCAGCCTCCGAACTAGCGCCCACGAGCAGTACTTC. V usage is TRBV10-1 and J usage is TRBJ2-7, with 7 bases fitting TRBD2. This CDR3 is 14 amino acids long. The junction had 10 bases not matched to a gene; V was cut back by 6 bases and J by 5 bases. Germline CDR1 WNHNN, CDR2 SYGVQD (reference sequence).

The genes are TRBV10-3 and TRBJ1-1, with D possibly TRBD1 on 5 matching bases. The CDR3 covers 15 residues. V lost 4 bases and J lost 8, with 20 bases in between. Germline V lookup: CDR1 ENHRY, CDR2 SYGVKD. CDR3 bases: TGTGCCATCAGTGGGCCAGGGCGTAAAGGAAGAGAAGCTTTCTTT. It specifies CAISGPGRKGREAFF.

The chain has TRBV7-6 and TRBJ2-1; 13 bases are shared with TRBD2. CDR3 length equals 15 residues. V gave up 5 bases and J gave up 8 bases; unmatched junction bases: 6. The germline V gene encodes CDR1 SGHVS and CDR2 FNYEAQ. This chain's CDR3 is CASSIGLAGEDEQFF. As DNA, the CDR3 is TGTGCCAGCAGCATTGGACTAGCGGGAGAGGATGAGCAGTTCTTC.

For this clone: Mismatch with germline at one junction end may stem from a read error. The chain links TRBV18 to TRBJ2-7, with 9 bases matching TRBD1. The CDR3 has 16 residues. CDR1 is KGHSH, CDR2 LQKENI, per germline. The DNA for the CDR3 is TGTGCCACCTCAAATACCCGGTTGGACAGGGGCTACGAGCAGTACTTC. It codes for CATSNTRLDRGYEQYF. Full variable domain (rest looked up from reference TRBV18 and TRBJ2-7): NAGVMQNPRHLVRRRGQEARLRCSPMKGHSHVYWYRQLPEEGLKFMVYLQKENIIDESGMPKERFSAEFPKEGPSILRIQQVVRGDSAAYFCATSNTRLDRGYEQYFGPGTRLTVT.

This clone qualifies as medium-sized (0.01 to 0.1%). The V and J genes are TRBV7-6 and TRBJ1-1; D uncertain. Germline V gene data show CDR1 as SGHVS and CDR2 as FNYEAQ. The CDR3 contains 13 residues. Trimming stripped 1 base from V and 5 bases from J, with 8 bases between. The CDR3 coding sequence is TGTGCCAGCAGCTTAGTTCGGGGTACTGAAGCTTTCTTT. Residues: CASSLVRGTEAFF.

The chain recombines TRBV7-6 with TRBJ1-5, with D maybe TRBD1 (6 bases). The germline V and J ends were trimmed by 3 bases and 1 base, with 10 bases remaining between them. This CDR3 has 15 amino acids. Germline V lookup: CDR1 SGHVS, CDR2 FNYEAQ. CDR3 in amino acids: CASSLDRTSNQPQHF. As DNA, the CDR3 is TGTGCCAGCAGCTTGGACAGAACGAGCAATCAGCCCCAGCATTTT. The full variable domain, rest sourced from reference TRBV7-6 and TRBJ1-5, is GAGVSQSPRYKVTKRGQDVALRCDPISGHVSLYWYRQALGQGPEFLTYFNYEAQQDKSGLPNDRFSAERPEGSISTLTIQRTEQRDSAMYRCASSLDRTSNQPQHFGDGTRLSIL.

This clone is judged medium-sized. CDR3 sequence (DNA): TGTGCCTGGAGTGTACCCAATGGACAGGGGAACACTGAAGCTTTCTTT. Amino acids: CAWSVPNGQGNTEAFF. The rearrangement links TRBV30 to TRBJ1-1; 8 nucleotides align to TRBD1. The ends lost 0 bases at V and 1 base at J; junction bases unmatched: 7. Germline-derived CDR1 and CDR2 are GTSNPN and SVGIG (reference sequence). The length of the CDR3 is 16 residues.

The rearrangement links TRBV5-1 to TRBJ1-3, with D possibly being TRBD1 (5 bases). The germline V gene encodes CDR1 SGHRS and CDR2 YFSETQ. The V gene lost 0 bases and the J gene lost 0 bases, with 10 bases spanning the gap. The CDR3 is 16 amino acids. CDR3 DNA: TGCGCCAGCAGCTTGGAGGTCCAGGGCTCTGGAAACACCATATATTTT. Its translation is CASSLEVQGSGNTIYF.

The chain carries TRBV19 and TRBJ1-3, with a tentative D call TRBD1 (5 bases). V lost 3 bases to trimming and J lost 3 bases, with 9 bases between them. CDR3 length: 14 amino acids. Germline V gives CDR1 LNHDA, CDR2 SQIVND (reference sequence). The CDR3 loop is CASSIGAGGNTIYF. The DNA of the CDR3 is TGTGCCAGTAGTATTGGGGCAGGTGGAAACACCATATATTTT. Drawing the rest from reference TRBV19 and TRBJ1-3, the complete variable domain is DGGITQSPKYLFRKEGQNVTLSCEQNLNHDAMYWYRQDPGQGLRLIYYSQIVNDFQKGDIAEGYSVSREKKESFPLTVTSAQKNPTAFYLCASSIGAGGNTIYFGEGSWLTVV.

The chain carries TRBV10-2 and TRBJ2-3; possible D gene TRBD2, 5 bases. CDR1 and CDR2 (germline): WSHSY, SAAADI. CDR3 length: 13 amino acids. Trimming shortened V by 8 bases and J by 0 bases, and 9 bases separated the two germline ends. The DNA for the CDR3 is TGCGCCAGCCGGAGGTCAAGCACAGATACGCAGTATTTT. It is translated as CASRRSSTDTQYF.

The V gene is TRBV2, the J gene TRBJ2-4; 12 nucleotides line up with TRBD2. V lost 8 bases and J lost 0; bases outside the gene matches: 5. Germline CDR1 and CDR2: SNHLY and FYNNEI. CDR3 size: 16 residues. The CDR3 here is CASQASGGVAKNIQYF. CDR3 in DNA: TGTGCCAGCCAGGCTAGCGGGGGGGTAGCCAAAAACATTCAGTACTTC.

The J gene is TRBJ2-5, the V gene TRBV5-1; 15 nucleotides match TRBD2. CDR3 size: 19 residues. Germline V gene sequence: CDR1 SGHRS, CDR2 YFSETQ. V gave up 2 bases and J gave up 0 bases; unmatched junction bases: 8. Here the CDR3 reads CASSFGLAGGRRHQETQYF. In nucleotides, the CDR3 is TGCGCCAGCAGCTTCGGACTAGCGGGGGGGCGTCGTCACCAAGAGACCCAGTACTTC.

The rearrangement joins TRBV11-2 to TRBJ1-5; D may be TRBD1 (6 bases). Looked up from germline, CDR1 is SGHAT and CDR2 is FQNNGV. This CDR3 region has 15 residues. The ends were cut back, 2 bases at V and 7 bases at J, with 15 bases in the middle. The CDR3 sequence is CASSLQQGVGQPQHF. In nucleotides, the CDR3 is TGTGCCAGCAGCTTACAACAGGGCGTAGGGCAGCCCCAGCATTTT.

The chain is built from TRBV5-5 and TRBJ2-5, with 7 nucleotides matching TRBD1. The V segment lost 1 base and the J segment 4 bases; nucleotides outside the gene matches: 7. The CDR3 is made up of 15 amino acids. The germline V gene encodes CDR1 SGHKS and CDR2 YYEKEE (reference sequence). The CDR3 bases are TGTGCCAGCAGCTTGACAAGGGGGCCTGGAGAGACCCAGTACTTC. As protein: CASSLTRGPGETQYF.